This is a list of T cell receptor beta chains from one sample in a study of blood T cell repertoires in COVID-19. Clones were sequenced by immunoSEQ multiplex PCR, and TCRdb holds only the in-frame ones, with some missing. The table shows fewer than 200,000 clones, with about 87% occurring only once. Input material: peripheral blood. These receptors were obtained from a man aged 55 to 70 with acute or convalescent COVID-19. Each CDR3 is given with its conserved first and last residue. The D gene is left open where the match is weak. Size tells how often a clone was seen (once, few, many) or the class of an expanded clone, and some rows leave it out.

>NA|TRBV5-1|TRBJ2-7|TRBD2
CASSGGRAGGRAEQYF
TGCGCCAGCAGCGGTGGTAGAGCGGGAGGGCGAGCCGAGCAGTACTTC
>NA|TRBV24-1|TRBJ2-3|NA
CATHGSDRGGTDTQYF
TGTGCCACCCACGGGTCCGATCGCGGGGGCACAGATACGCAGTATTTT
>NA|TRBV10-2|TRBJ2-1|TRBD2
CASSESVAGVYNEQFF
TGCGCCAGCAGTGAGTCGGTGGCGGGGGTGTACAATGAGCAGTTCTTC
>once|TRBV19|TRBJ2-3|TRBD2
CASKAGADTQYF
TGTGCCAGTAAAGCGGGAGCAGATACGCAGTATTTT
>NA|TRBV7-2|TRBJ1-1|NA
CASSLSPRATEAFF
TGTGCCAGCAGCTTGAGCCCCAGGGCCACTGAAGCTTTCTTT
>NA|TRBV2|TRBJ1-5|TRBD1
CASRDREGQPQHF
TGTGCCAGCAGGGACAGGGAAGGACAGCCCCAGCATTTT
>NA|TRBV5-1|TRBJ1-4|NA
CASSLPWSRGNEKLFF
TGCGCCAGCAGCCTACCGTGGTCCCGGGGTAATGAAAAACTGTTTTTT
>NA|TRBV6-5|TRBJ2-7|NA
CASKFGGFYEQYF
TGTGCCAGCAAATTTGGGGGCTTTTACGAGCAGTACTTC
>NA|TRBV30|TRBJ2-1|NA
CAWSVDRGEQFF
TGTGCCTGGAGTGTAGACCGGGGTGAGCAGTTCTTC
>NA|TRBV5-1|TRBJ2-7|TRBD1
CASSLGLQGASSYEQYF
TGCGCCAGCAGCTTGGGTTTACAGGGGGCTAGCTCCTACGAGCAGTACTTC
>NA|TRBV6-5|TRBJ2-7|TRBD2
CASIGTKAEQYF
TGTGCCAGCATAGGGACTAAAGCCGAGCAGTACTTC
>NA|TRBV5-5|TRBJ1-6|NA
CASSLGSGNRNSPLHF
TGTGCCAGCAGCTTGGGATCAGGGAATAGGAATTCACCCCTCCACTTT
>NA|TRBV7-2|TRBJ2-3|TRBD2
CASSLESSGVSTDTQYF
TGTGCCAGCAGCTTAGAGAGTAGCGGGGTATCCACAGATACGCAGTATTTT
>NA|TRBV5-1|TRBJ1-3|TRBD1
CASTWTGLTGNTIYF
TGCGCCAGCACCTGGACAGGGTTAACTGGAAACACCATATATTTT
>once|TRBV5-6|TRBJ2-4|NA
CASSFQAGKNIQYF
TGTGCCAGCAGCTTTCAAGCAGGCAAAAACATTCAGTACTTC
>NA|TRBV12-3/TRBV12-4|TRBJ2-2|NA
CASSPIGTGELFF
TGTGCCAGCAGCCCGATCGGGACCGGGGAGCTGTTTTTT
>NA|TRBV6-5|TRBJ2-4|NA
CASSYSQGRAKNIQYF
TGTGCCAGCAGTTACTCCCAGGGGAGAGCCAAAAACATTCAGTACTTC
>NA|TRBV2|TRBJ2-7|NA
CASKTELYEQYF
TGTGCCAGCAAAACGGAGCTCTACGAGCAGTACTTC
>NA|TRBV5-4|TRBJ2-1|NA
CASSPARSSYNEQFF
TGTGCCAGCAGCCCTGCTAGGAGCTCCTACAATGAGCAGTTCTTC
>NA|TRBV5-4|TRBJ2-1|TRBD2
CASSLRGTSGINEQFF
TGTGCCAGCAGCCTAAGGGGGACTAGCGGGATCAATGAGCAGTTCTTC
>NA|TRBV27|TRBJ1-2|TRBD1
CASSSPGQGVSNTF
TGTGCCAGCAGTTCCCCGGGACAGGGGGTTAGCAACACCTTC
>NA|TRBV30|TRBJ1-5|NA
CAWSVSRVNQPQHF
TGTGCCTGGAGTGTTTCCAGGGTTAATCAGCCCCAGCATTTT
>NA|TRBV24-1|TRBJ1-1|NA
CATVDSLNTEAFF
TGTGCCACTGTGGACAGCTTGAACACTGAAGCTTTCTTT
>NA|TRBV24-1|TRBJ2-7|NA
CATSDFRREQYF
TGTGCCACCAGTGATTTTAGGAGGGAGCAGTACTTC
>once|TRBV11-1|TRBJ1-4|NA
CASSSSGGDEKLFF
TGTGCCAGCAGCTCGAGCGGGGGCGATGAAAAACTGTTTTTT
>NA|TRBV4-1|TRBJ1-4|TRBD1
CASSLGGQGREKLFF
TGCGCCAGCAGCCTCGGCGGACAGGGGAGGGAAAAACTGTTTTTT
>NA|TRBV29-1|TRBJ1-1|NA
CSVRGGGTEAFF
TGCAGCGTTCGGGGGGGAGGCACTGAAGCTTTCTTT
>once|TRBV30|TRBJ1-3|NA
CAFTEGLSSGNTIYF
TGTGCCTTCACGGAGGGCTTGAGCTCTGGAAACACCATATATTTT